This T cell receptor beta chain was documented in a study of response to subunit inactivated influenza vaccine. TCRdb re-called the RT-PCR reads with MiXCR, one entry per CDR3 protein. Among roughly 500,000 distinct CDR3 sequences listed, roughly 23% were seen once. The germline V gene has CDR1 SGHDT and CDR2 YYEEEE. The length of the CDR3 is 16 residues. Trimming pared 0 bases from V and 2 bases from J, leaving 12 bases between. These data also formed part of another study, on T cells expressing NK-cell markers. In that study: With UMIs, 5'RACE template switching was used to make TCR beta cDNA. The authors derived TCR beta repertoires from sorted CD3+CD56+NKG2C+, CD3+CD56+NKG2C- and CD3+CD56-NKG2C+ T cells. Sequencing covered eight donors, seven HCMV-seropositive and one seronegative. Several of the donors carried dominant NKG2C+ clonotypes that took up about 1.0-8% of their CD8+ T cells.

The source is a man in his fifties or sixties who received an inactivated influenza vaccine. This specimen consisted of CD4+ T cells sorted from PBMCs, obtained about 11 days after vaccination. V gene TRBV5-6 combines with J gene TRBJ2-1; D not resolved. CDR3 DNA: TGTGCCAGCAGCTTGGTAGGCAGCTTGACCTACAATGAGCAGTTCTTC. Translation: CASSLVGSLTYNEQFF.